A selection of T cell receptor beta chains follows, all from one sample in a study of T-cell memory formation after mild COVID-19. Each CDR3 protein gets one entry after TCRdb re-called the 5' RACE reads with MiXCR. The sample includes some 88,000 distinct CDR3 sequences, about 23% seen only once; the top ten take around 45%. Input material: PBMCs or a T cell subset sorted from them (not recorded which). The source is a man between 18 and 29 years old who had mild COVID-19 (a few samples of this study predate the infection). Cell type and time point are not known. The CDR3 runs from the conserved cysteine through the conserved F or W. The D gene is left open where the match is weak. The size field is filled for only some rows; it gives once, few, many or a size class.

NA	TRBV4-3	NA	TRBJ2-2	CASSPGVLSGELFF	TGCGCCAGCAGCCCGGGTGTCTTATCCGGGGAGCTGTTTTTT
NA	TRBV20-1	once	TRBJ1-4	CSARDPSNEKLFF	TGCAGTGCTAGGGATCCCTCTAATGAAAAACTGTTTTTT
TRBD2	TRBV20-1	many	TRBJ2-1	CSAPPRTSGDYNEQFF	TGCAGTGCTCCTCCAAGGACTAGCGGGGACTACAATGAGCAGTTCTTC
NA	TRBV6-4	NA	TRBJ1-2	CASSDSGNGYTF	TGTGCCAGCAGTGACTCGGGGAATGGCTACACCTTC
TRBD2	TRBV20-1	few	TRBJ2-3	CSVQAGRADTQYF	TGCAGTGTCCAAGCGGGAAGGGCAGATACGCAGTATTTT
NA	TRBV6-2/TRBV6-3	NA	TRBJ2-7	CATQGWSYEQYF	TGTGCCACCCAGGGGTGGTCCTACGAGCAGTACTTC
NA	TRBV4-3	NA	TRBJ2-1	CASSQVSTLNEQFF	TGCGCCAGCAGCCAAGTTTCTACCCTCAATGAGCAGTTCTTC
NA	TRBV7-9	NA	TRBJ2-2	CASSPDLTGELFF	TGTGCCAGCAGCCCAGACCTCACCGGGGAGCTGTTTTTT
NA	TRBV5-4	NA	TRBJ2-6	CASSLSLGDSGANVLTF	TGTGCCAGCAGCTTGAGTCTCGGGGATTCTGGGGCCAACGTCCTGACTTTC
NA	TRBV7-8	few	TRBJ2-1	CASSKGADPYNEQFF	TGTGCCAGCAGCAAAGGGGCGGATCCCTACAATGAGCAGTTCTTC
NA	TRBV20-1	many	TRBJ1-1	CSAIPGNTEAFF	TGCAGTGCTATTCCGGGGAACACTGAAGCTTTCTTT
NA	TRBV6-2/TRBV6-3	NA	TRBJ2-1	CASSSTVYEQFF	TGTGCCAGCAGTTCCACAGTCTATGAGCAGTTCTTC
NA	TRBV12-3/TRBV12-4	NA	TRBJ2-5	CASSLSSEETQYF	TGTGCCAGCAGTTTGTCCTCCGAAGAGACCCAGTACTTC
NA	TRBV3-1	many	TRBJ2-2	CASSPGSNTGELFF	TGTGCCAGCAGCCCAGGGTCTAACACCGGGGAGCTGTTTTTT
TRBD2	TRBV2	NA	TRBJ2-5	CATLLSGGLQETQYF	TGTGCTACGCTACTTAGCGGGGGGTTACAAGAGACCCAGTACTTC
NA	TRBV6-5	NA	TRBJ2-3	CASRGVPDTQYF	TGTGCCAGCAGGGGAGTCCCAGATACGCAGTATTTT
TRBD1	TRBV27	NA	TRBJ1-1	CASSLVAGGDTEAFF	TGTGCCAGCAGTTTAGTTGCAGGGGGGGACACTGAAGCTTTCTTT
NA	TRBV7-9	many	TRBJ2-7	CASSFRGYEQYF	TGTGCCAGCAGCTTCCGGGGCTACGAGCAGTACTTC
NA	TRBV6-2/TRBV6-3	many	TRBJ2-5	CASSYLLRETQYF	TGTGCCAGCAGTTACCTCCTACGAGAGACCCAGTACTTC
NA	TRBV5-1	NA	TRBJ1-6	CASSLYGEGSYNSPLHF	TGCGCCAGCAGCTTGTATGGGGAGGGATCCTATAATTCACCCCTCCACTTT
TRBD2	TRBV7-9	NA	TRBJ2-3	CASSPRGQAGGTDTQYF	TGTGCCAGCAGCCCTCGAGGCCAAGCGGGGGGGACAGATACGCAGTATTTT
TRBD1	TRBV6-5	NA	TRBJ1-1	CASSYSAGGVTEAFF	TGTGCCAGCAGTTACTCGGCAGGGGGAGTGACTGAAGCTTTCTTT
NA	TRBV6-1	few	TRBJ2-7	CASSEMGRGHEQYF	TGTGCCAGCAGTGAAATGGGTAGGGGCCACGAGCAGTACTTC
NA	TRBV7-2	NA	TRBJ2-3	CASRTGSSGTDTQYF	TGTGCCAGCAGGACAGGATCTAGCGGCACAGATACGCAGTATTTT
TRBD1	TRBV5-1	NA	TRBJ2-5	CASSSTGPETQYF	TGCGCCAGCAGCTCGACAGGGCCGGAGACCCAGTACTTC
TRBD1	TRBV4-1	NA	TRBJ1-4	CASSQERQGVGEKLFF	TGCGCCAGCAGCCAAGAGAGACAGGGTGTCGGTGAAAAACTGTTTTTT
NA	TRBV7-9	NA	TRBJ1-1	CASRRGTENTEAFF	TGTGCCAGCAGACGAGGGACTGAGAACACTGAAGCTTTCTTT
NA	TRBV5-5	few	TRBJ2-1	CASSPERGATYNEQFF	TGTGCCAGCAGCCCGGAACGCGGGGCTACCTACAATGAGCAGTTCTTC
TRBD2	TRBV12-3/TRBV12-4	NA	TRBJ2-3	CAVSLAGGTQYF	TGTGCGGTTTCACTAGCGGGGGGGACGCAGTATTTT
NA	TRBV6-5	NA	TRBJ2-7	CASSPDRYEQYF	TGTGCCAGCAGTCCGGACCGGTACGAGCAGTACTTC
NA	TRBV9	NA	TRBJ1-1	CASSVEGRGSTEAFF	TGTGCCAGCAGCGTAGAGGGCAGGGGATCCACTGAAGCTTTCTTT
NA	TRBV12-3/TRBV12-4	few	TRBJ2-3	CASSGSGIDTQYF	TGTGCCAGCAGTGGCAGCGGAATAGATACGCAGTATTTT
NA	TRBV29-1	NA	TRBJ2-5	CSVNLLGGGETQYF	TGCAGCGTAAACCTCTTAGGCGGTGGGGAGACCCAGTACTTC
NA	TRBV27	NA	TRBJ1-3	CASSLAGPNGNTIYF	TGTGCCAGCAGTTTAGCCGGGCCGAATGGAAACACCATATATTTT
NA	TRBV12-3/TRBV12-4	NA	TRBJ1-2	CASSSGQFYGYTF	TGTGCCAGCAGCTCCGGACAGTTTTATGGCTACACCTTC
TRBD1	TRBV6-5	NA	TRBJ1-2	CASSYSVVLYRGAYGYTF	TGTGCCAGCAGTTACTCGGTGGTTTTGTACAGGGGTGCCTATGGCTACACCTTC
TRBD1	TRBV10-3	few	TRBJ2-7	CAISPGQDTSYEQYF	TGTGCCATCAGTCCCGGACAGGACACTTCCTACGAGCAGTACTTC
NA	TRBV12-3/TRBV12-4	few	TRBJ2-7	CASSWITAEQYF	TGTGCCAGCAGCTGGATAACGGCCGAGCAGTACTTC
NA	TRBV4-2	NA	TRBJ2-7	CASSQESPRYEQYF	TGTGCCAGCAGCCAAGAGAGCCCCAGGTACGAGCAGTACTTC
TRBD1	TRBV6-5	NA	TRBJ1-2	CASSLGGSGYTF	TGTGCCAGCAGTTTAGGGGGCTCGGGCTACACCTTC
NA	TRBV20-1	NA	TRBJ2-5	CSARGRAWETQYF	TGCAGTGCTAGAGGCAGGGCCTGGGAGACCCAGTACTTC
TRBD1	TRBV7-9	NA	TRBJ2-7	CASSLRGLSYEQYF	TGTGCCAGCAGCCTCAGGGGGCTTTCCTACGAGCAGTACTTC